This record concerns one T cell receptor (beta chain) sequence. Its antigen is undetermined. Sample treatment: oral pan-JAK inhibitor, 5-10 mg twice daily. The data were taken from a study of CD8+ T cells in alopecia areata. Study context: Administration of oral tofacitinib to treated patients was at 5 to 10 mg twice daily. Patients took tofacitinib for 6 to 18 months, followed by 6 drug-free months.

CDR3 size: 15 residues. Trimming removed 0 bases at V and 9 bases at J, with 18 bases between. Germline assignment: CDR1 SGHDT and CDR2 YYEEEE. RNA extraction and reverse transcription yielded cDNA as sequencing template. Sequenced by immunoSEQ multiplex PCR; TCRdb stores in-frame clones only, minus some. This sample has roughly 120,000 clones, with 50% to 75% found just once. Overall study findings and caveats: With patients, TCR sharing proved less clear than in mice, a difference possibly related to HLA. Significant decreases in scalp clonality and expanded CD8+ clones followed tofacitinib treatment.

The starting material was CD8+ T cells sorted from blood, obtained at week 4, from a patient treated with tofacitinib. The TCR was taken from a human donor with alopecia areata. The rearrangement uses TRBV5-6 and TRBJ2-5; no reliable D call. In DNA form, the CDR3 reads TGTGCCAGCAGCTTGGGACGCTCCGACGGTACGTCCCAGTACTTC. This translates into CASSLGRSDGTSQYF.